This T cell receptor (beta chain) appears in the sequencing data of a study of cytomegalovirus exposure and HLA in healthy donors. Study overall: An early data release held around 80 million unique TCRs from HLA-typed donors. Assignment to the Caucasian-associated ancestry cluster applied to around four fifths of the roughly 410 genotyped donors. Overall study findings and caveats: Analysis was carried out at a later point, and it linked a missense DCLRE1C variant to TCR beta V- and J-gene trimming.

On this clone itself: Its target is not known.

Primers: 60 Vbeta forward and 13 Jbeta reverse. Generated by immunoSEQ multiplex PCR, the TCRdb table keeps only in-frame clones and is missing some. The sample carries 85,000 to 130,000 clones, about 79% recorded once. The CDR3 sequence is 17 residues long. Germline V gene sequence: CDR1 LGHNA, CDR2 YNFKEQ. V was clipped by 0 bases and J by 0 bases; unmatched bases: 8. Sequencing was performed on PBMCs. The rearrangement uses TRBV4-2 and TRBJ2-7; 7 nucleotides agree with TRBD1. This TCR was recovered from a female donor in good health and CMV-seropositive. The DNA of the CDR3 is TGTGCCAGCAGCCAAGAGAATAGGGGGCAGGTCTCCTACGAGCAGTACTTC. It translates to CASSQENRGQVSYEQYF.